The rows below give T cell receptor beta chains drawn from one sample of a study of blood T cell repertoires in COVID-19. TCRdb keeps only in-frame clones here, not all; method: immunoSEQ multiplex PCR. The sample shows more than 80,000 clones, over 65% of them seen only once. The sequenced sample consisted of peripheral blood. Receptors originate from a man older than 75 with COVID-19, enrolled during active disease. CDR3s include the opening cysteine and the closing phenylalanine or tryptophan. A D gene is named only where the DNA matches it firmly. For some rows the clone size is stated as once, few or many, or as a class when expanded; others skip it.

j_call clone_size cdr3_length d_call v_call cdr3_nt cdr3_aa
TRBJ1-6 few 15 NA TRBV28 TGTGCCAGCAGTTGGCAGGGTCCGGAAAATTCACCCCTCCACTTT CASSWQGPENSPLHF
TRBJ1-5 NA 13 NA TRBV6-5 TGTGCCAGCAGTAGACAAATCAATCAGCCCCAGCATTTT CASSRQINQPQHF
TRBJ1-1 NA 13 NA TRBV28 TGTGCCAGCAGTTTACCAGGGGTGATTGAAGCTTTCTTT CASSLPGVIEAFF
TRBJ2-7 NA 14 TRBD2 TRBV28 TGTGCCAGCCTCAGTAGCGGGGGGTTCTACGAGCAGTACTTC CASLSSGGFYEQYF
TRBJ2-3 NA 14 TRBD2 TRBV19 TGTGCCAGCAGACTAGCGGGAATGGCAGATACGCAGTATTTT CASRLAGMADTQYF
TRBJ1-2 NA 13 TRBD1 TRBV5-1 TGCGCCAGCAGCATGGACAGGAGCTATGGCTACACCTTC CASSMDRSYGYTF
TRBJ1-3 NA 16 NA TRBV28 TGTGCCAGCAGTTCTAACAGACATGGCTCTGGAAACACCATATATTTT CASSSNRHGSGNTIYF
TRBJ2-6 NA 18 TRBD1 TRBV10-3 TGTGCCATCAGGAGGGTGACAGGGGCCTCCTCTGGGGCCAACGTCCTGACTTTC CAIRRVTGASSGANVLTF
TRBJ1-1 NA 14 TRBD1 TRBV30 TGTGCCTGGAGTACAGGGGGACGTGACACTGAAGCTTTCTTT CAWSTGGRDTEAFF
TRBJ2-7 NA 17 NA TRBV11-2 TGTGCCAGCAGCTTAGGGTGGGACTCCCTGATACTCTACGAGCAGTACTTC CASSLGWDSLILYEQYF
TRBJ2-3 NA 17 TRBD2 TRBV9 TGTGCCAGCAGCGTAGCCGCACTAGCGGGAAGCACAGATACGCAGTATTTT CASSVAALAGSTDTQYF
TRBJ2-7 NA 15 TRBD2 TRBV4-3 TGCGCCAGCAGCCAGGACCTAGCGGGAGTCTACGAGCAGTACTTC CASSQDLAGVYEQYF
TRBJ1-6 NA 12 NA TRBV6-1 TGTGCCAGCAGTGAAAACTCCTCAAACCTCCACTTT CASSENSSNLHF
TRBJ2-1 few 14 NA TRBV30 TGTGCCTGGAGTCCCCTGGAGCCATTCAATGAGCAGTTCTTC CAWSPLEPFNEQFF
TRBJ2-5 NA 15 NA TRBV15 TGTGCCACCAGCAGAGATGGAGCGGGCGGAAAGACCCAGTACTTC CATSRDGAGGKTQYF
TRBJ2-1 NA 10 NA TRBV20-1 TGCAGTGCTACAGGCTATGAGCAGTTCTTC CSATGYEQFF
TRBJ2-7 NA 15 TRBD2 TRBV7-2 TGTGCCAGCAGCTTAGGACTAGCGAACTCCTACGAGCAGTACTTC CASSLGLANSYEQYF